This T cell receptor beta chain was sequenced in a study of cytomegalovirus exposure and HLA in healthy donors. Study at large: Of the donors genotyped, a few hundred in all, 80% to 85% fell in the Caucasian-associated ancestry cluster.

Vbeta (60) and Jbeta (13) primers were used in the PCR. Assay: immunoSEQ multiplex PCR; the TCRdb copy retains only in-frame clones and omits some. The sample records 90,000 to 120,000 clones, 70% being singletons. V shed 0 bases and J 2 bases; nucleotides not matched to a gene: 4. The CDR3 runs 16 residues. Germline CDR1 reads MGHDK; CDR2 reads SYGVNS. General study results and limits: A later analysis showed HLA-associated TCR beta chains outstripping equally common others in clonal expansion.

This clone came up a few times. Its antigen remains unidentified. The source material was PBMCs. J is TRBJ1-3 and V is TRBV25-1; 7 bases fit TRBD1. This TCR was sampled from a man aged 40-50 years in good health and CMV-seropositive. In nucleotides, the CDR3 is TGTGCCAGCAGTGAATATCCCGGGACAGCTGGAAACACCATATATTTT. Encoded protein: CASSEYPGTAGNTIYF.